The 5 T cell receptor beta chains given below trace back to one sample, sequenced in a study of T cell changes during pregnancy in multiple sclerosis. Here immunoSEQ multiplex PCR was the method, and the copy in TCRdb shows in-frame clones only, minus some. The table includes 50,000 to 75,000 clones, roughly nine tenths detected once. Sequenced here: peripheral blood, sampled after pregnancy. These TCRs come from a female donor in good health, enrolled as a control in a pregnancy study.

The V call is TRBV5-4, the J call TRBJ1-1, with D possibly being TRBD1 (5 bases). Germline CDR1 is SGHNT and CDR2 is YYREEE (reference sequence). V was clipped by 0 bases and J by 3 bases, with 12 bases between them. The CDR3 covers 15 residues. CDR3 nucleotide sequence: TGTGCCAGCAGCTTGGCTGGAAGGGACTACACTGAAGCTTTCTTT. Translation: CASSLAGRDYTEAFF.

The chain combines TRBV6-5 with TRBJ1-2; 8 bases fit TRBD1. Germline V CDR1 and CDR2: MNHEY, SVGAGI. The CDR3 runs 14 residues. V shed 7 bases, J shed 8 bases, and the junction held 12 bases outside the gene matches. As DNA, the CDR3 is TGTGCCAGCAACCCACAGGGGGGGCTTGGCGGCTACACCTTC. Amino acid sequence: CASNPQGGLGGYTF.

The chain recombines TRBV11-3 with TRBJ1-6; 7 bases are shared with TRBD1. Germline V CDR1 and CDR2: SGHNT, YENEEA. The CDR3 is made up of 16 amino acids. Losses at the gene ends were 5 bases for V and 0 bases for J; bases not matched to a gene: 4. The CDR3 region has the DNA TGTGCCAGCAGCGACAGGGTGAACTCCTATAATTCACCCCTCCACTTT. This sequence encodes CASSDRVNSYNSPLHF.

This rearrangement joins TRBV5-6 to TRBJ2-7; D is unclear. Germline CDR1 is SGHDT and CDR2 is YYEEEE. Trimming removed 4 bases at V and 2 bases at J, with 10 bases between. The CDR3 contains 13 residues. As DNA, the CDR3 is TGTGCCAGCAGCCAATACGGTACCTACGAGCAGTACTTC. Residues: CASSQYGTYEQYF.

V usage is TRBV6-6 and J usage is TRBJ1-2, with 10 bases lining up with TRBD1. The CDR3 covers 16 residues. Trimming cost V 5 bases and J 3 bases; bases outside gene matches: 9. Per germline, CDR1 MNHNY and CDR2 SVGAGI (reference sequence). The CDR3 DNA follows: TGTGCCAGCAGTCTGCACCGGGACAGGGGAGACTATGGCTACACCTTC. Its protein is CASSLHRDRGDYGYTF.